Below, one T cell receptor beta chain is given with its context. There is no known antigen for this receptor. There are no base qualities to consult, and no much larger clone falls within one base. This entry comes from a study of sequential checkpoint blockade in melanoma (dated by TCRdb to between 2017 and 2020). Context from the whole study: Patients were assigned by 1:1 randomization to either first-line nivolumab followed by ipilimumab (arm A) or ipilimumab followed by nivolumab (arm B). DNA from about 90 melanoma tumor samples collected before treatment underwent TCRbeta immunosequencing. Both trial sequences were followed by maintenance nivolumab. Around 20 patients had matched tumor biopsies taken before treatment and at week 13, after single-agent nivolumab (arm A) or ipilimumab (arm B). Roughly three quarters of the matched tumor biopsy pairs taken before and after treatment were from the same lesion.

The junction carries 11 bases between V and J, which are trimmed by 1 base and 4 bases respectively. According to the germline V gene, CDR1 reads MNHNS and CDR2 reads SASEGT. The CDR3 numbers 14 residues from cysteine through phenylalanine. CDR3 DNA is the only sequence kept; it has 42 bases, read in frame from the first base. The research as a whole found: PD-L1 staining and CD8+ T-cell counts correlated with tumor T-cell fraction and clonality, whereas mutational load did not. Among patients in arm A, the nivolumab-first arm, pretreatment tumor TIL clonality was associated with response (P = .04). Within-arm analyses of tumor T-cell fraction were constrained by small sample sizes and reduced statistical power. Achieving clinical benefit was about 30 times more likely for patients whose tumor T-cell fraction and clonality increased by week 13. Larger, independent patient cohorts are needed to validate the response-prediction model that combines TCR metrics and mutation burden.

TCRbeta CDR3 regions were immunosequenced from genomic DNA with the immunoSEQ Assay. Genomic DNA was amplified by bias-controlled multiplex PCR before high-throughput sequencing. Per the original workflow: To quantify the absolute abundance of each unique TCRbeta CDR3 region, the sequences were collapsed and filtered. Clonality, defined as 1 minus Pielou's evenness, was calculated using productive rearrangements only. Tumor T-cell fraction was computed by normalizing TCRbeta template counts to usable DNA, estimated from several housekeeping genes. A previously published method was used to identify clones whose frequencies were significantly greater in on-treatment samples than in baseline samples. Sourced from immuneACCESS, this table was stored by TCRdb with only in-frame sequences that have V and J called. A share of the clones is absent; for the studies checked, an unresolved V gene accounts for under half, and the remainder has no known explanation. V, J and clone size are taken as reported in that table, and D and trimming were inferred from the DNA itself. The sample table records roughly 2,800 clones; approximately 20% of these occur just once. The ten largest clones represent 21% of the sample.

The sample's treatment or condition label, in plain terms: randomized to nivolumab then ipilimumab (arm A) or the reverse (arm B). Prior DNA-damaging chemotherapy had not been received by any trial patient. Samples came from patients with melanoma in CheckMate 064, a randomized, open-label phase II trial of sequential checkpoint blockade. Genomic DNA from formalin-fixed paraffin-embedded (FFPE) tissue samples was used for tumor TCR sequencing. The TCR comes from a human donor with melanoma. This sample comprised tumor tissue (inferred from file names), obtained from a patient given nivolumab and ipilimumab in sequence. This chain is built from TRBV6-1 and TRBJ2-7; matching of 6 bases hints at TRBD1 as the D gene. The sequenced DNA: TGTGCCAGCAGTGAAGTGCTAAGGGGGTACGAGCAGTACTTC. Its coded protein is CASSEVLRGYEQYF.